This T cell receptor (beta chain) was found in a study of Graves' ophthalmopathy and Graves' hyperthyroidism. In its sample, this clonotype was seen a few times. The target antigen is unknown. Study-level findings and limits: The model's ophthalmopathy progression predictions had just under 71% sensitivity and less than 75% specificity.

The CDR3 sequence is 15 residues long. Germline CDR1 MNHNS, CDR2 SASEGT. Losses at the gene ends were 2 bases for V and 6 bases for J; bases not matched to a gene: 10. RNA transcripts were the source from which TCR beta CDR3 regions were amplified. Following a first-round RT-PCR that used HTBI primers, a second-round multiplex PCR was carried out. Each CDR3 protein is one row after TCRdb ran MiXCR on the multiplex PCR reads. The repertoire holds roughly 600,000 distinct CDR3 sequences, with roughly 40% as singletons. This receptor was identified in an adult man with Graves' hyperthyroidism. Sequencing was carried out using peripheral blood or thyroid tissue (not recorded which). V is TRBV6-1 and J is TRBJ2-7; 7 positions match TRBD2. CDR3 nucleotides: TGTGCCAGCAGTGAATCTGGGGCGGGAGCCTTCGAGCAGTACTTC. This codes for CASSESGAGAFEQYF.